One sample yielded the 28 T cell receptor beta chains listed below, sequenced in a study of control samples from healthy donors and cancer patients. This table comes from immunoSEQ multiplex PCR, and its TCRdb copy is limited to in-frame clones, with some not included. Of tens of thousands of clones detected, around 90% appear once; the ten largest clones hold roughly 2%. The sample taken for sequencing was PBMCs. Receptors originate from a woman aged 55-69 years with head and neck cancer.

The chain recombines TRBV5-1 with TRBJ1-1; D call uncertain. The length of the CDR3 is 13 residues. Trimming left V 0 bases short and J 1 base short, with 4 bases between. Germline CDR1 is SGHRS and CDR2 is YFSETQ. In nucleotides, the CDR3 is TGCGCCAGCAGCTTGGGCAGGAACACTGAAGCTTTCTTT. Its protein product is CASSLGRNTEAFF.

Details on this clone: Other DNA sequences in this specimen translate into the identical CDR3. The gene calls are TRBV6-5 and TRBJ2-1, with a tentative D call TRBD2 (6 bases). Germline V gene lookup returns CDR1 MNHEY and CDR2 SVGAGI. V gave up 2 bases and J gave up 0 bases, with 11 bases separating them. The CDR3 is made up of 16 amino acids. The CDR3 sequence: CASSYSSGSSYNEQFF. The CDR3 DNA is TGTGCCAGCAGTTACAGTAGCGGTAGCTCCTACAATGAGCAGTTCTTC.

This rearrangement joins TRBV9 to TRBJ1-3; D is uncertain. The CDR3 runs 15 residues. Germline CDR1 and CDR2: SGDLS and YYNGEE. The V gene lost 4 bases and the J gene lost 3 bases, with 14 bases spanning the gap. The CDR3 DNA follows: TGTGCCAGCAGCCCTCGAGGATCAGGTGGAAACACCATATATTTT. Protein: CASSPRGSGGNTIYF. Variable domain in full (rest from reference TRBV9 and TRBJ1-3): DSGVTQTPKHLITATGQRVTLRCSPRSGDLSVYWYQQSLDQGLQFLIQYYNGEERAKGNILERFSAQQFPDLHSELNLSSLELGDSALYFCASSPRGSGGNTIYFGEGSWLTVV.

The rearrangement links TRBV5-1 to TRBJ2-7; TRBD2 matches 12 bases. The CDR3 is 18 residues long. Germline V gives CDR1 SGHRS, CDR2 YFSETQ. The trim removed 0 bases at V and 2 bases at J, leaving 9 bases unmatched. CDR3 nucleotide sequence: TGCGCCAGCAGCTTGGGTCTAGCGGGAGGGCCTAATCCCTACGAGCAGTACTTC. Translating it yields CASSLGLAGGPNPYEQYF. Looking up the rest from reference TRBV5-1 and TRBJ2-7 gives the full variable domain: KAGVTQTPRYLIKTRGQQVTLSCSPISGHRSVSWYQQTPGQGLQFLFEYFSETQRNKGNFPGRFSGRQFSNSRSEMNVSTLELGDSALYLCASSLGLAGGPNPYEQYFGPGTRLTVT.

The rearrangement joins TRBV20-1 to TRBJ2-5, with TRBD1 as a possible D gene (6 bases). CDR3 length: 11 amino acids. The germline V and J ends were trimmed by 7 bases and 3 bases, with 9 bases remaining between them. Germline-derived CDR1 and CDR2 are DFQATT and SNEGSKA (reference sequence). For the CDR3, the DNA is TGCAGTGGAGGACAGAAAGAGACCCAGTACTTC. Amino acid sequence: CSGGQKETQYF.

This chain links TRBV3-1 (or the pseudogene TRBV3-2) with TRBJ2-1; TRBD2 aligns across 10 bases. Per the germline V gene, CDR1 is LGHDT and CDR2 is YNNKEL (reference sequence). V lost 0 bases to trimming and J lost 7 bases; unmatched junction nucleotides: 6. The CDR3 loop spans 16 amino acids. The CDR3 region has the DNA TGTGCCAGCAGCCAAGAATCACTAGCGGGACGGAATGAGCAGTTCTTC. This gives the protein CASSQESLAGRNEQFF.

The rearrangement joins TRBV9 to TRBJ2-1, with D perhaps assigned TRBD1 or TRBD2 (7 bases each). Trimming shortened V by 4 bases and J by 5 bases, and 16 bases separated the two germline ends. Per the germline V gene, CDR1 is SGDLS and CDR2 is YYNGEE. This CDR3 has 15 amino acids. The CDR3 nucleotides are TGTGCCAGCAGCAAGTACAGGGGAGGGAACAATGAGCAGTTCTTC. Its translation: CASSKYRGGNNEQFF.

CDR3 DNA sequence: TGTGCCAGCAGCTTGGCAGGGTTGAATGAGCAGTTCTTC. Protein: CASSLAGLNEQFF. The chain employs TRBV11-2 and TRBJ2-1; D possibly corresponds to TRBD1 (5 bases). Trimming left V 3 bases short and J 7 bases short, with 10 bases between. Looked up from germline, CDR1 is SGHAT and CDR2 is FQNNGV. The CDR3 is made up of 13 amino acids.

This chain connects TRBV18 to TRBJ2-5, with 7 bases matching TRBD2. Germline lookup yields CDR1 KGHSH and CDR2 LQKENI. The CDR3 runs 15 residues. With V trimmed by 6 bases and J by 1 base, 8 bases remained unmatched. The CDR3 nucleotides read TGTGCCAGCTCGTCCGGGACTACCTTCCAAGAGACCCAGTACTTC. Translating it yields CASSSGTTFQETQYF. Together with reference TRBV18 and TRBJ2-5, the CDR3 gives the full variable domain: NAGVMQNPRHLVRRRGQEARLRCSPMKGHSHVYWYRQLPEEGLKFMVYLQKENIIDESGMPKERFSAEFPKEGPSILRIQQVVRGDSAAYFCASSSGTTFQETQYFGPGTRLLVL.

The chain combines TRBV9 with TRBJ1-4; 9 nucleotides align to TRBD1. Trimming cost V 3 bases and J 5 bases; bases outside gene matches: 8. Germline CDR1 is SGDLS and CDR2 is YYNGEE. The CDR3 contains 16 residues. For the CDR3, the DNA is TGTGCCAGCAGCGCAATACCCGGGACAGGGAATGAAAAACTGTTTTTT. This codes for CASSAIPGTGNEKLFF.

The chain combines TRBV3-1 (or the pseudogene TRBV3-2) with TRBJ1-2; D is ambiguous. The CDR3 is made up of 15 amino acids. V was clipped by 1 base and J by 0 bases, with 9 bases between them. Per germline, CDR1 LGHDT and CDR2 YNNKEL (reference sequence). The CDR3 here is CASSQGVSSNYGYTF. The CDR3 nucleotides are TGTGCCAGCAGCCAAGGTGTCAGCTCTAACTATGGCTACACCTTC.

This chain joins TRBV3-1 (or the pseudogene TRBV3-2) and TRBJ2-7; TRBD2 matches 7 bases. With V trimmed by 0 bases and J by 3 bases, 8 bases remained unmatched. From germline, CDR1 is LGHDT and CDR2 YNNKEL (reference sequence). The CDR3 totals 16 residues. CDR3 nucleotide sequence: TGTGCCAGCAGCCAAGATGGGGGGGTGCCCCGCTACGAGCAGTACTTC. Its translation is CASSQDGGVPRYEQYF.

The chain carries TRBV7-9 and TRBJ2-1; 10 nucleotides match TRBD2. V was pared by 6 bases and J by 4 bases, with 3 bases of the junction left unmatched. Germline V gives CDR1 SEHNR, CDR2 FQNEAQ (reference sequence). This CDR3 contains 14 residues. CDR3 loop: CASRLLAGYNEQFF. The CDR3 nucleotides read TGTGCCAGCAGGCTACTAGCGGGGTACAATGAGCAGTTCTTC.

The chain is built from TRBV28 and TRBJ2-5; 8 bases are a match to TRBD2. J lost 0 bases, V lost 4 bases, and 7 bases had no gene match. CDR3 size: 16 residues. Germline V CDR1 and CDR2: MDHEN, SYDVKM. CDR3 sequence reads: CASSSPGGANQETQYF. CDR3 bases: TGTGCCAGCAGTTCCCCGGGAGGGGCGAACCAAGAGACCCAGTACTTC.

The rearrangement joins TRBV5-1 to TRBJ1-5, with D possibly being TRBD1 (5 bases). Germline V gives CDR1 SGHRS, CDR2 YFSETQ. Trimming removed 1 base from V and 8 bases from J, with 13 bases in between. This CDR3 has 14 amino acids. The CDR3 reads CASSLSRGDEPQHF. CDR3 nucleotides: TGCGCCAGCAGCTTGAGTCGGGGGGATGAGCCCCAGCATTTT.

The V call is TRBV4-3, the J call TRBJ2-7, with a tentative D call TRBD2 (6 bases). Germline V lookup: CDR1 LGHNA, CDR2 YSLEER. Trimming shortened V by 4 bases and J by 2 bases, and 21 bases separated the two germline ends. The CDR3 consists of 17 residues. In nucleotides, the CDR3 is TGCGCCAGCAGCCGTAGCGGCGGGCCGATCAACACCTACGAGCAGTACTTC. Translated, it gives CASSRSGGPINTYEQYF.

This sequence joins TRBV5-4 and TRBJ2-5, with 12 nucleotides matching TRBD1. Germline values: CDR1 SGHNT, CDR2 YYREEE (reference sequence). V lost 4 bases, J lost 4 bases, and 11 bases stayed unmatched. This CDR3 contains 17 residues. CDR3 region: CASSIAGTGGGGETQYF. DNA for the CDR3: TGTGCCAGCAGCATAGCCGGGACAGGGGGCGGCGGAGAGACCCAGTACTTC. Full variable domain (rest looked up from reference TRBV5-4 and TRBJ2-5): ETGVTQSPTHLIKTRGQQVTLRCSSQSGHNTVSWYQQALGQGPQFIFQYYREEENGRGNFPPRFSGLQFPNYSSELNVNALELDDSALYLCASSIAGTGGGGETQYFGPGTRLLVL.

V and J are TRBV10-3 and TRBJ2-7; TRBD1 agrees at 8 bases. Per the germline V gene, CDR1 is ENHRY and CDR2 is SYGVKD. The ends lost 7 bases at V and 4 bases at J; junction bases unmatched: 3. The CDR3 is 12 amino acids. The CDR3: CAINGQGYEQYF. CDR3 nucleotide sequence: TGTGCCATCAATGGACAGGGTTACGAGCAGTACTTC.

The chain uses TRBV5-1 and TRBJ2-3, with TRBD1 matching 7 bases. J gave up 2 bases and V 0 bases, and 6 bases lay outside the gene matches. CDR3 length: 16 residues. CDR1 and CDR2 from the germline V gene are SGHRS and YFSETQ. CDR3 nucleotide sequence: TGCGCCAGCAGCTTGGACAGGGGAAGGGCCACAGATACGCAGTATTTT. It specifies CASSLDRGRATDTQYF.

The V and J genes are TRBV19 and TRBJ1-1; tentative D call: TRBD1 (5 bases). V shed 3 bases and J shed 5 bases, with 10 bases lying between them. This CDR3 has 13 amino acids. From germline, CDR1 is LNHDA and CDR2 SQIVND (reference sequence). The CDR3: CASSIGGYTEAFF. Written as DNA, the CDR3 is TGTGCCAGTAGTATTGGGGGGTATACTGAAGCTTTCTTT.

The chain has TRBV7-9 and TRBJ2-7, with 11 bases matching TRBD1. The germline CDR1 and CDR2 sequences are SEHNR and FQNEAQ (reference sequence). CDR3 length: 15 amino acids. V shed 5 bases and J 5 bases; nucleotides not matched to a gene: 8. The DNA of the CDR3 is TGTGCCAGCAGCCCCGGACAGGGGGCAAAAAACGAGCAGTACTTC. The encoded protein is CASSPGQGAKNEQYF.

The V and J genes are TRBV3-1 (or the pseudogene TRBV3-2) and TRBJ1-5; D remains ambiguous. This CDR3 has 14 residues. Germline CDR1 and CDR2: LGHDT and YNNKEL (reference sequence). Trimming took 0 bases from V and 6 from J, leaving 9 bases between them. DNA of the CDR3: TGTGCCAGCAGCCAAGATTCAGGTACTCAGCCCCAGCATTTT. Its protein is CASSQDSGTQPQHF.

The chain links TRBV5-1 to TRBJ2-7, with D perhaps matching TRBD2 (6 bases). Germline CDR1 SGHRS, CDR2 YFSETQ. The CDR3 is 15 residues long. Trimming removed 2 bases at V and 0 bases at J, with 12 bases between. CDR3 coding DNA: TGCGCCAGCAGCTTTAGTGCGGGAAGCTCCTACGAGCAGTACTTC. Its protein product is CASSFSAGSSYEQYF.

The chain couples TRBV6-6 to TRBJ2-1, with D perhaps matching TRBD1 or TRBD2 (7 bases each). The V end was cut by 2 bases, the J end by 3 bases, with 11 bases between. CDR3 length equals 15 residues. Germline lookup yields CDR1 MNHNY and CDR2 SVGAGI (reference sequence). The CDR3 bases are TGTGCCAGCAGTTACCAGGGGGGGAACTACAATGAGCAGTTCTTC. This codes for CASSYQGGNYNEQFF.

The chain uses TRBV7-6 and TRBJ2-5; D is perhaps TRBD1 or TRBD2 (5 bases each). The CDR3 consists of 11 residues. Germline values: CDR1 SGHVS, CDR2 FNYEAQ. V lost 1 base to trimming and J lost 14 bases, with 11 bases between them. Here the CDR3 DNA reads TGTGCCAGCAGCTTAGAGGGGACGCCTTACTTC. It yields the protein CASSLEGTPYF.

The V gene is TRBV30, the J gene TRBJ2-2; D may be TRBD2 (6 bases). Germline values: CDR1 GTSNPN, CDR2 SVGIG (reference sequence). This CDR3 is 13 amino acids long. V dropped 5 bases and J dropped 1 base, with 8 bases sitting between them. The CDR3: CAWLAVNTGELFF. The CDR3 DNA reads TGTGCCTGGTTAGCGGTGAACACCGGGGAGCTGTTTTTT.

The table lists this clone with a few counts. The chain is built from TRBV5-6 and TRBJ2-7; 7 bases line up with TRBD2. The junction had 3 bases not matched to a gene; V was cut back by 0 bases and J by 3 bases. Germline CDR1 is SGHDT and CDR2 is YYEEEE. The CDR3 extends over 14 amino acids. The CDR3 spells CASSLAGGSYEQYF. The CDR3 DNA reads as TGTGCCAGCAGCTTGGCGGGGGGTAGCTACGAGCAGTACTTC.

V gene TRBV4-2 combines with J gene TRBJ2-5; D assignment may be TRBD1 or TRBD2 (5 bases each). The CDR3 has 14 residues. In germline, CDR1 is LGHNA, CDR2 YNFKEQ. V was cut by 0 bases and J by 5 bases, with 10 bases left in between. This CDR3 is CASSQERGSETQYF. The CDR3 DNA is TGTGCCAGCAGCCAAGAGAGGGGCTCGGAGACCCAGTACTTC.